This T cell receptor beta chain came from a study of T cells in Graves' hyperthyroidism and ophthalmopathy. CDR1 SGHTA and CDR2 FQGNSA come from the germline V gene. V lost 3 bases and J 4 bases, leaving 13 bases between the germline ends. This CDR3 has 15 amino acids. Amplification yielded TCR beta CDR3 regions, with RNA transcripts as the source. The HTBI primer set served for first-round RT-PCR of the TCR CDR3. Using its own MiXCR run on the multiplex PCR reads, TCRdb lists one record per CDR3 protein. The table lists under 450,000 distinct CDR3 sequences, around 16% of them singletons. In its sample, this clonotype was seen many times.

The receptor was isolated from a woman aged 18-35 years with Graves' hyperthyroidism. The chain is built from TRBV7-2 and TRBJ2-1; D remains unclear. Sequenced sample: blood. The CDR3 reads CASSFDRLSYNEQFF. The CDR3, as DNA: TGTGCCAGCAGCTTTGACCGGCTCTCATACAATGAGCAGTTCTTC.